This TCR beta chain was profiled in a study of T-cell reconstitution after alpha-beta-depleted transplantation in children. As it was prepared, the TCRbeta library received unique molecular identifiers. Each CDR3 protein is one row after TCRdb ran MiXCR on the PCR reads. In the table there are more than 550,000 distinct CDR3 sequences, approximately 10% of which are singletons. This CDR3 is built from 15 residues. V dropped 5 bases and J dropped 11 bases, with 25 bases sitting between them. Germline V gives CDR1 SGHTA, CDR2 FQGNSA. The sequencing here drew on PBMCs from the stem cell graft donor, taken from the stem cell graft. The rearrangement links TRBV7-2 to TRBJ2-7, with D possibly TRBD1 on 6 matching bases. The sequence was collected from a human donor who donated a stem cell graft to a child with acute myeloid leukemia. DNA for the CDR3: TGTGCCAGCAGCCCTCCCCGGGGACATGGATCGATAGAGTACTTC. It yields the protein CASSPPRGHGSIEYF.